Each of the 5 T cell receptor beta chains below was sequenced from the same sample in a study of blood T cell repertoires in COVID-19. The table came from immunoSEQ multiplex PCR; TCRdb's copy has only in-frame clones and leaves some out. The data hold almost 90,000 clones, with about 87% observed a single time. Sequenced: peripheral blood. These receptors all stem from a man at least 80 years old with acute or convalescent COVID-19.

This clone showed up just once. J is TRBJ2-1 and V is TRBV5-4, with 8 bases aligning to TRBD2. The trim removed 9 bases at V and 6 bases at J, leaving 11 bases unmatched. In germline, CDR1 is SGHNT, CDR2 YYREEE (reference sequence). The CDR3 covers 14 residues. This CDR3 is CATAGGGFRNEQFF. CDR3 nucleotide sequence: TGTGCCACCGCGGGGGGTGGCTTCCGCAATGAGCAGTTCTTC.

The J gene is TRBJ2-1, the V gene TRBV7-9; 10 bases are shared with TRBD1. Germline V gives CDR1 SEHNR, CDR2 FQNEAQ (reference sequence). This CDR3 is built from 17 residues. Unmatched junction bases numbered 14, after V lost 5 bases and J lost 7 bases. The DNA of the CDR3 is TGTGCCAGCAGCGCAGGGACAGGGGTAACTAGTGGGAATGAGCAGTTCTTC. Translating gives CASSAGTGVTSGNEQFF.

CDR3 DNA sequence: TGTGCCAGCAGCCAAGATTATGAGGTTAGCACAGATACGCAGTATTTT. It translates to CASSQDYEVSTDTQYF. The chain couples TRBV14 to TRBJ2-3, with D uncertain. V lost 0 bases, J lost 0 bases, and 10 bases lay in between. Germline V gives CDR1 SGHDN, CDR2 FVKESK. The CDR3 contains 16 residues.

The V and J genes are TRBV29-1 and TRBJ1-1, with 7 bases that match TRBD1. The germline gives CDR1 SQVTM, CDR2 ANQGSEA. This CDR3 has 14 residues. The J segment lost 4 bases and the V segment lost 4 bases, leaving 9 bases of the junction unmatched. CDR3 loop: CSVGGGGFATEAFF. The CDR3 coding sequence is TGCAGCGTTGGAGGAGGGGGCTTTGCCACTGAAGCTTTCTTT.

This chain links TRBV4-3 with TRBJ1-6; 8 bases fit TRBD1. This CDR3 is 16 amino acids long. Germline lookup yields CDR1 LGHNA and CDR2 YSLEER. J was trimmed by 7 bases and V by 0 bases; bases with no gene match: 5. CDR3 nucleotide sequence: TGCGCCAGCAGCCAAGATACAGGGGGATGGAATTCACCCCTCCACTTT. This encodes CASSQDTGGWNSPLHF.